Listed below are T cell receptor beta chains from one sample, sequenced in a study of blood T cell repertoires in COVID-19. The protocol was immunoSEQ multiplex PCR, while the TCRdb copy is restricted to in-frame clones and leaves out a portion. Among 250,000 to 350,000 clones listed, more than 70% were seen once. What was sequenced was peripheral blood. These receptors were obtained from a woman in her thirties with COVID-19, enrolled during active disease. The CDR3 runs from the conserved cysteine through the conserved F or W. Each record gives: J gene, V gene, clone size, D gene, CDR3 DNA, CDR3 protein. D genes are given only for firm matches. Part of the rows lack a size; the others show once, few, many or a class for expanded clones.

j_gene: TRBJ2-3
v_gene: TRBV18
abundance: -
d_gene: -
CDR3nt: TGTGCCAGCTCACCACTGTTCCGGGCAGGAGGGGATACGCAGTATTTT
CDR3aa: CASSPLFRAGGDTQYF

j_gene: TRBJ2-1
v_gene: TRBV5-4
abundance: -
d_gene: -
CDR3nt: TGTGCCAGCAGCTTGGTAGTGAGCAATGAGCAGTTCTTC
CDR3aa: CASSLVVSNEQFF

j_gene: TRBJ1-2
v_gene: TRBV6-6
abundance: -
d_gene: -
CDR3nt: TGTGCCAGCAGTTATGGGGAGGGCCACGGCTACACCTTC
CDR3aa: CASSYGEGHGYTF

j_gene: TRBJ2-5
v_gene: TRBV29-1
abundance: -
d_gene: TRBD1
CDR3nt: TGCAGCGTTCTGACAGGGGAGTTAGAGACCCAGTACTTC
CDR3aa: CSVLTGELETQYF

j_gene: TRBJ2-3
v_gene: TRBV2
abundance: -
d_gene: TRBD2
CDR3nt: TGTGCCAGCACTACCCCGGGACTAGCGGGACGGACGCAGTATTTT
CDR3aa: CASTTPGLAGRTQYF

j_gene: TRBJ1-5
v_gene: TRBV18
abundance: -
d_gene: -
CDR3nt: TGTGCCAGCTCACCAAGTACAGCCAGCGGTCAGCCCCAGCATTTT
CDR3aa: CASSPSTASGQPQHF

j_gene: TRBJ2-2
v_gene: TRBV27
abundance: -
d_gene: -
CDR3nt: TGTGCCAGCACCGGAGTAGGATTCACCGGGGAGCTGTTTTTT
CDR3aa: CASTGVGFTGELFF

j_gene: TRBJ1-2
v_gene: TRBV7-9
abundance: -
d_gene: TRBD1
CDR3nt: TGTGCCAGCAGCTTGTCGGACAGGCTTAACTATGGCTACACCTTC
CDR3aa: CASSLSDRLNYGYTF

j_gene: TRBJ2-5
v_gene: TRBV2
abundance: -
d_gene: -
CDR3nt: TGTGCCAGCAGTGTGGAAGGGGAAGAGACCCAGTACTTC
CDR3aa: CASSVEGEETQYF

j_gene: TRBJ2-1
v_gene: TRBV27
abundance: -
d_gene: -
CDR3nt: TGTGCCAGCAGTATTGACATTTACAATGAGCAGTTCTTC
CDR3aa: CASSIDIYNEQFF

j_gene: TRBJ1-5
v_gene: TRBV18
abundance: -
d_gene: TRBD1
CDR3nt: TGTGCCAGCTCTCTCGACAGGGGTTATCAGCCCCAGCATTTT
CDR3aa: CASSLDRGYQPQHF

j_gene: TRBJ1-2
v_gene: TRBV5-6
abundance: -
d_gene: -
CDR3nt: TGTGCCAGCAGCTTGAAGACAGAAAACTATGGCTACACCTTC
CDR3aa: CASSLKTENYGYTF

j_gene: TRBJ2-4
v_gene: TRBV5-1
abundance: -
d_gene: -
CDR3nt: TGCGCCAGCAGCTTGGGACTAGGACAGGCTCTAGCCAAAAACATTCAGTACTTC
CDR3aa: CASSLGLGQALAKNIQYF

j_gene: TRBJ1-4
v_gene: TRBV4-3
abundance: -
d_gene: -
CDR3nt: TGCGCCAGCAGCCAAGGACCCCGGGGGAATAATGAAAAACTGTTTTTT
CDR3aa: CASSQGPRGNNEKLFF

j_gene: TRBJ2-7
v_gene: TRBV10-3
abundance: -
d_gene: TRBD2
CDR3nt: TGTGCCATCAGAGGGACTAGCGGCCCCTACGAGCAGTACTTC
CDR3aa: CAIRGTSGPYEQYF

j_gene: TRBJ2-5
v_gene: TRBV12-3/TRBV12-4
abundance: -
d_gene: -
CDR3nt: TGTGCCAGCTCCGTCAGGGAGACCCAGTACTTC
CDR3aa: CASSVRETQYF

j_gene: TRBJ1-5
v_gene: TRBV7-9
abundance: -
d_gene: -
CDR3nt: TGTGCCAGCAGCTTAGACTCCCGCAATCAGCCCCAGCATTTT
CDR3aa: CASSLDSRNQPQHF

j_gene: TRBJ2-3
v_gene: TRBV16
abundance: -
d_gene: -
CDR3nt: TGTGCCAGCAGCCAGGAATCCGGGTGGACAGATACGCAGTATTTT
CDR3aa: CASSQESGWTDTQYF

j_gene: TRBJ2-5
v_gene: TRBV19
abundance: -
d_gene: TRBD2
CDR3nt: TGTGCCAGTCGCGGGAGAGGAGGAGAGACCCAGTACTTC
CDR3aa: CASRGRGGETQYF

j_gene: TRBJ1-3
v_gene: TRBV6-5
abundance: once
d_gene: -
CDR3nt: TGTGCCAGCAGCCCCCGAGTCTCTGGAAACACCATATATTTT
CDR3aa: CASSPRVSGNTIYF

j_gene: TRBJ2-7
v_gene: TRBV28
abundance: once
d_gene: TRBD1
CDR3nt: TGTGCCACCCACCGGACAGGGGCCTCCTACGAGCAGTACTTC
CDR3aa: CATHRTGASYEQYF

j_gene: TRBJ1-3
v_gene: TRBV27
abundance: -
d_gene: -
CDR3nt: TGTGCCAGCAGTTTCCGGGAGTCTGGAAACACCATATATTTT
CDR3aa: CASSFRESGNTIYF

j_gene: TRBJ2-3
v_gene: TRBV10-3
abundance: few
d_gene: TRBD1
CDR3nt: TGTGCCATCAACTCCGGGACAGGGATCGGCACAGATACGCAGTATTTT
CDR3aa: CAINSGTGIGTDTQYF

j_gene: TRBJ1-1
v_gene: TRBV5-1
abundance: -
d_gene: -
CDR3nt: TGCGCCAGCAGCTGGAATGTGGAGCACGGGGGGACTGAAGCTTTCTTT
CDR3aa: CASSWNVEHGGTEAFF

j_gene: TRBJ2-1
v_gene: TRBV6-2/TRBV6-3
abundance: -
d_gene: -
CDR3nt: TGTGCCAGCAGTTACCCGAGCGAGCAGTTCTTC
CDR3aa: CASSYPSEQFF

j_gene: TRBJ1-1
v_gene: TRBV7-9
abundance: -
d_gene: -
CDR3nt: TGTGCCAGCAGCTCTAGCTTTAGAGGGAACACTGAAGCTTTCTTT
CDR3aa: CASSSSFRGNTEAFF

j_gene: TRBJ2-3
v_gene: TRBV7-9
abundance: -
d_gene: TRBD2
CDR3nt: TGTGCCAGCAGCTTAGTGGGGGTGACTAGCGGCCTAACAGATACGCAGTATTTT
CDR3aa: CASSLVGVTSGLTDTQYF

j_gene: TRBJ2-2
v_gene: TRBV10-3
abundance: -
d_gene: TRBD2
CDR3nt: TGTGCCAGCGCACGGACTAGCGGGAGTGGCGGGGAGCTGTTTTTT
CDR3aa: CASARTSGSGGELFF

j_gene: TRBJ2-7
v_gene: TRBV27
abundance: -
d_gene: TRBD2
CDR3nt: TGTGCCAGCAGTTTTAATAGCGGGTCCTCCTACGAGCAGTACTTC
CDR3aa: CASSFNSGSSYEQYF

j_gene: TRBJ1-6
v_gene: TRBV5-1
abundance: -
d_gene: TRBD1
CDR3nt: TGCGCCAGCAGCCCCAGACAGGGGAATTCACCCCTCCACTTT
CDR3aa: CASSPRQGNSPLHF

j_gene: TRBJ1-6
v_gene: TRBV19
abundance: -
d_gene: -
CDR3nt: TGTGCCAGTAGTTCACAGGGAGGGGGTTCACCCCTCCACTTT
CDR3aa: CASSSQGGGSPLHF

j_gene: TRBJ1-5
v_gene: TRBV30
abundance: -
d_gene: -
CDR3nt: TGTGCCTGGAGTGTCTCGACAGTCCTCTATAGCAATCAGCCCCAGCATTTT
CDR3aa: CAWSVSTVLYSNQPQHF

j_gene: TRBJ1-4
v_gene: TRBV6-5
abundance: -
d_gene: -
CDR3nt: TGTGCCGTAGGGACTTCCAGTGAAAAACTGTTTTTT
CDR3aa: CAVGTSSEKLFF

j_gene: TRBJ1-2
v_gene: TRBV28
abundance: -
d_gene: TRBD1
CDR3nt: TGTGCCAGCAGTTTGATCCCGCAGGGGGCGTATGGCTACACCTTC
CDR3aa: CASSLIPQGAYGYTF

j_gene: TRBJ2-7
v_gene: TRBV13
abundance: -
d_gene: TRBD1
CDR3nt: TGTGCCAGCAGCGGCCGGGACAGGACTATCGGGCAGTACTTC
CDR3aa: CASSGRDRTIGQYF

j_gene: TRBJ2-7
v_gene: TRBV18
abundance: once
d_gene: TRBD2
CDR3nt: TGTGCCAGCTCACCGGGACTAGCGGTACTCGAGCAGTACTTC
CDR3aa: CASSPGLAVLEQYF

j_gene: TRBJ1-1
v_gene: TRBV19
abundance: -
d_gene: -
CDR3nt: TGTGCCAGTACTCCCCCCAGCGGCGTCGGGGGCACTGAAGCTTTCTTT
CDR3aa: CASTPPSGVGGTEAFF

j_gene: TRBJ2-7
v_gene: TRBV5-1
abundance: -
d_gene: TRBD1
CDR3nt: TGCGCCAGCAGCGCGGGACAGGGGTACTACGAGCAGTACTTC
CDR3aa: CASSAGQGYYEQYF

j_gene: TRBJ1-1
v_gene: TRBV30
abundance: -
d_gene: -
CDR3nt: TGTGCCTGGCGCGAGAACACTGAAGCTTTCTTT
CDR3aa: CAWRENTEAFF

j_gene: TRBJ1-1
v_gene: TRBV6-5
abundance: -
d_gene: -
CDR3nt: TGTGCCAGCAGTTACGGCGGGGGGACAAATGAAGCTTTCTTT
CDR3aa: CASSYGGGTNEAFF

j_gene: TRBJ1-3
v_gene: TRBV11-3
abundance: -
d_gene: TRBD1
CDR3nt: TGTGCCAGCAGCCGAGGACAGGGGACTGGAAACACCATATATTTT
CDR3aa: CASSRGQGTGNTIYF

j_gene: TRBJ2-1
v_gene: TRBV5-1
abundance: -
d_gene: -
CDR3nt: TGCGCCAGCAGCTTGGTACTAGCCGGATACAATGAGCAGTTCTTC
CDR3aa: CASSLVLAGYNEQFF

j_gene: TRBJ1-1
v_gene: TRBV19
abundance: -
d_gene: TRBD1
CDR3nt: TGTGCCAGTATAGTTGGGACAGGGGGTATGTCGGAAGCTTTCTTT
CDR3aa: CASIVGTGGMSEAFF

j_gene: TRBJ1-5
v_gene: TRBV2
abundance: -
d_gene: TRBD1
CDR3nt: TGTGCCAGCAGTGGGGACAGGACTCAGCCCCAGCATTTT
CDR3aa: CASSGDRTQPQHF

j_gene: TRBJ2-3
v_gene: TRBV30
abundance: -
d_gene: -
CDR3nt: TGTGCCCAAGGGGGAGGGAGCCCGCAGTATTTT
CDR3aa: CAQGGGSPQYF

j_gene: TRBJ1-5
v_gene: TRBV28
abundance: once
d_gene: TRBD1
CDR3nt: TGTGCCAGCAGTCTGGACAGGGGCAATCAGCCCCAGCATTTT
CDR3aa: CASSLDRGNQPQHF

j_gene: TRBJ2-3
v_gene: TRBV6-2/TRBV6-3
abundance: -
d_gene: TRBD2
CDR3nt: TGTGCCAGCAGTTATATCGGCGGGAGTCTTCAAGATACGCAGTATTTT
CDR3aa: CASSYIGGSLQDTQYF

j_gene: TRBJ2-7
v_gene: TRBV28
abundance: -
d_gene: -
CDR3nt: TGTGCCAGCAGTGCTTCCGGGCTCGGAGGGCCAGAGCAGTACTTC
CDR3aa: CASSASGLGGPEQYF

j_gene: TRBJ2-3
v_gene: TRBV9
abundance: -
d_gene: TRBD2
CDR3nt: TGTGCCAGCAGCGTCCAGGTAGGGCTAGCGGGAGATACGCAGTATTTT
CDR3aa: CASSVQVGLAGDTQYF

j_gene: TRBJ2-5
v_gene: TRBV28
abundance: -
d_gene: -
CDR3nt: TGTGCCAGCAGTAGGAGGACGGGGGAAGAGACCCAGTACTTC
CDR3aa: CASSRRTGEETQYF

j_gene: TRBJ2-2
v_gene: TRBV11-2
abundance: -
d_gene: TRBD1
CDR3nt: TGTGCCAGCAGCGTCAGGGGGCCCTCGAACACCGGGGAGCTGTTTTTT
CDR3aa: CASSVRGPSNTGELFF

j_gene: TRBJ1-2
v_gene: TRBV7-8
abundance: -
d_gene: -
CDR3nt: TGTGCCAGCAGCTTAGGTACAGGGCATAACTATGGCTACACCTTC
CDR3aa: CASSLGTGHNYGYTF

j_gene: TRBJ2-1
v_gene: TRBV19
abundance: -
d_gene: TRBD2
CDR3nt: TGTGCCAGTAGTTCGGGACTACTTCTAGGAAATGAGCAGTTCTTC
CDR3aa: CASSSGLLLGNEQFF

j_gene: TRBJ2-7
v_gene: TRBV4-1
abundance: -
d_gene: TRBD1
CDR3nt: TGCGCCAGCAGCCAAATCCGGGACAGTGTAAAATACGAGCAGTACTTC
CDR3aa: CASSQIRDSVKYEQYF

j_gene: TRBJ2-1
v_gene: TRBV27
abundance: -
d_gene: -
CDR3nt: TGTGCCAGCAGTTTTGCTAGCGACTACAATGAGCAGTTCTTC
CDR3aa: CASSFASDYNEQFF

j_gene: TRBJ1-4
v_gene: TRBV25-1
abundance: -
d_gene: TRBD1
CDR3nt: TGTGCCAGCAGTGAATCCGGGACAGGGGGAGAAAAACTGTTTTTT
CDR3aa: CASSESGTGGEKLFF

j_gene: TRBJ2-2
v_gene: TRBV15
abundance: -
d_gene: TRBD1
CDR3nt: TGTGCCACCAGGAGGGGGCGCAGGAACACCGGGGAGCTGTTTTTT
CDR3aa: CATRRGRRNTGELFF

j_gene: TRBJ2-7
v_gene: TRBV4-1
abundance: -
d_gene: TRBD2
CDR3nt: TGCGCCAGCAGAGACGCTCGACTAGCGGGAAGCGAGCAGTACTTC
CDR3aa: CASRDARLAGSEQYF

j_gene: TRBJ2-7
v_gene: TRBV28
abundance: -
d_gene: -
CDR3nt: TGTGCCAGCAGTTTAAGGGCGGGAACATACGAGCAGTACTTC
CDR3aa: CASSLRAGTYEQYF